These T cell receptor beta chains were read from a single sample in a study of identical twins. TCRdb called the 5' RACE reads again in MiXCR, with one record for every CDR3 protein. The data show hundreds of thousands of distinct CDR3 sequences, with 6% to 6.5% seen just once and 1.5% to 2% held by the top ten. The material sequenced was naive T cells sorted from blood. The origin of the receptors is a man aged 18 to 29 in good health. Both conserved end residues are part of each CDR3. D genes are given only for firm matches. Rows may omit the clone size; those that give it use once, few, many or a size class.

v_call	cdr3_length	j_call	d_call	clone_size	cdr3_nt	cdr3_aa
TRBV11-2	15	TRBJ2-5	NA	few	TGTGCCAGCAGCTTAGACGGCAGACGACAAGAGACCCAGTACTTC	CASSLDGRRQETQYF
TRBV15	16	TRBJ2-7	NA	many	TGTGCCACCAGCAGAGATGGGCCTCCAATTCGGCGGGAGCAGTACTTC	CATSRDGPPIRREQYF
TRBV6-5	14	TRBJ2-7	TRBD2	many	TGTGCCAGCAGTTCGGGACTAGCGGGAGACGAGCAGTACTTC	CASSSGLAGDEQYF
TRBV14	14	TRBJ2-3	TRBD2	NA	TGTGCCAGCAGCCAAGGAGCGGGAGGAGATACGCAGTATTTT	CASSQGAGGDTQYF
TRBV5-1	14	TRBJ2-7	NA	few	TGCGCCAGCAGCTTGGCCGGGACCCCGAACGAGCAGTACTTC	CASSLAGTPNEQYF
TRBV12-3/TRBV12-4	15	TRBJ1-5	TRBD1	many	TGTGCCAGCACCCGGGGACAGGGAGGAGGTCAGCCCCAGCATTTT	CASTRGQGGGQPQHF
TRBV7-6	14	TRBJ1-4	TRBD1	few	TGTGCCAGCAGTCTCGACAGGGGGCTTGAAAAACTGTTTTTT	CASSLDRGLEKLFF
TRBV6-4	13	TRBJ2-3	NA	NA	TGTGCCAGCAGTGACTCTGTCGCCGGTACGCAGTATTTT	CASSDSVAGTQYF
TRBV20-1	18	TRBJ2-3	NA	NA	TGCAGTGCTAGAGATGCCCTCGGACAAGTACGGCGCACAGATACGCAGTATTTT	CSARDALGQVRRTDTQYF
TRBV5-1	15	TRBJ2-5	TRBD1	many	TGCGCCAGCAGCTTGTGGGGACAGGCGGGCGAGACCCAGTACTTC	CASSLWGQAGETQYF
TRBV10-3	13	TRBJ2-7	NA	many	TGTGCCATCAGTGAAGGTCGGACCTACGAGCAGTACTTC	CAISEGRTYEQYF
TRBV7-9	15	TRBJ1-2	TRBD1	many	TGTGCCAGCAGCGAAACCAAACAGGACAGGGGTGGCTACACCTTC	CASSETKQDRGGYTF
TRBV20-1	17	TRBJ1-2	NA	many	TGCAGTGCTAGAGATTCGGCGAAGGGGCTCCCTAACTATGGCTACACCTTC	CSARDSAKGLPNYGYTF
TRBV28	11	TRBJ2-1	NA	many	TGTGCCAGCAGCACAGGGACGGAGCAGTTCTTC	CASSTGTEQFF
TRBV7-9	12	TRBJ2-3	NA	few	TGTGCCAGCAGCACGACAGGAGATACGCAGTATTTT	CASSTTGDTQYF
TRBV7-7	13	TRBJ2-2	TRBD1	NA	TGTGCCAGCAGACAGGGGTTCACCGGGGAGCTGTTTTTT	CASRQGFTGELFF
TRBV29-1	14	TRBJ2-3	TRBD2	many	TGCAGCGCCGGACTAGCGGGAGCGGCAGATACGCAGTATTTT	CSAGLAGAADTQYF
TRBV12-3/TRBV12-4	12	TRBJ1-6	NA	many	TGTGCCAGCAGTTTTGGGCTTACACCCCTCCACTTT	CASSFGLTPLHF
TRBV5-1	16	TRBJ2-1	NA	few	TGCGCCAGCAGCTTGGTAGGGAACGAGGGGTACAATGAGCAGTTCTTC	CASSLVGNEGYNEQFF
TRBV20-1	12	TRBJ1-5	NA	NA	TGCAGTGCTGGGGGGGCGGACCAGCCCCAGCATTTT	CSAGGADQPQHF
TRBV4-3	15	TRBJ2-1	NA	many	TGCGCCAGCAGCCAAGATCTTCGGGACTACAATGAGCAGTTCTTC	CASSQDLRDYNEQFF
TRBV28	15	TRBJ2-7	TRBD2	many	TGTGCCAGCAGTCGGACTAGCGGGAGGAGCTACGAGCAGTACTTC	CASSRTSGRSYEQYF
TRBV7-9	15	TRBJ2-3	TRBD2	many	TGTGCCAGCAGCCCCACGGGTAGCGGGATAGATACGCAGTATTTT	CASSPTGSGIDTQYF
TRBV12-3/TRBV12-4	14	TRBJ2-3	NA	many	TGTGCCAGCAGCTCCCGGGGGAGCACAGATACGCAGTATTTT	CASSSRGSTDTQYF
TRBV4-1	14	TRBJ2-4	NA	few	TGCGCCAGCAGATCAATAATGGGGAAAAACATTCAGTACTTC	CASRSIMGKNIQYF
TRBV29-1	11	TRBJ2-1	NA	many	TGCAGCGGACTAGAATGGAGTGAGCAGTTCTTC	CSGLEWSEQFF
TRBV9	14	TRBJ2-2	TRBD2	NA	TGTGCCAGCAGCGCTAGCGGGAACACCGGGGAGCTGTTTTTT	CASSASGNTGELFF
TRBV10-3	13	TRBJ1-1	NA	many	TGTGCCATGGGGTGGAGTTCTTCCACTGAAGCTTTCTTT	CAMGWSSSTEAFF
TRBV6-2/TRBV6-3	15	TRBJ2-2	NA	many	TGTGCCAGCAGTTGGCGAGACCCAAACACCGGGGAGCTGTTTTTT	CASSWRDPNTGELFF
TRBV28	14	TRBJ1-1	NA	many	TGTGCCAGCAGTTTAGGTTTCAGGGCCGCTGAAGCTTTCTTT	CASSLGFRAAEAFF
TRBV5-6	17	TRBJ2-6	NA	NA	TGTGCCAGCAGCGCCACCGACACCTACTCTGGGGCCAACGTCCTGACTTTC	CASSATDTYSGANVLTF
TRBV7-9	16	TRBJ1-5	TRBD1	NA	TGTGCCAGCAGCGTTTCCGGGACAGGAGGCAATCAGCCCCAGCATTTT	CASSVSGTGGNQPQHF